Sequencing of this T cell receptor beta chain was carried out in a study of blood T cells in healthy people across ages. General study points: Per million T cells, TCR beta diversity dropped roughly linearly as age increased. Strongly correlated with naive T cell percentage was TCR beta diversity.

Healthy individuals of Caucasian origin from Russia, aged about 6 to 100, served as donors. In regard to this clonotype: No antigen is known for it. One end of the junction fails to match germline, which may point to a read error.

Next came a second PCR, run for 7 to 11 cycles, which used a sample-barcoded 5' primer along with a J-beta primer mix. Every single cDNA molecule received a tag from a template-switch adaptor with 12 random nucleotides. TCRdb reprocessed the 5' RACE reads via MiXCR and lists one record per CDR3 protein. In the table there are 850,000 or so distinct CDR3 sequences, around 30% of which are singletons. The TCR comes from an elderly woman in good health. The material sequenced was blood.

For the CDR3, the DNA is TGCAGCGTGGGGGAAAGCAATCGGCCCCAGCATTTT. It encodes CSVGESNRPQHF. The V call is TRBV29-1, the J call TRBJ1-5; a possible D gene is TRBD1 (5 bases). This CDR3 has 12 amino acids. CDR1 and CDR2 from the germline V gene are SQVTM and ANQGSEA.